Sequencing of this T cell receptor (beta chain) was carried out in a study of PD-1 blockade in classical Hodgkin lymphoma. Study summary: The patients were dosed with nivolumab 3 mg/kg, infused intravenously every 2 weeks.

The germline V gene encodes CDR1 MNHNS and CDR2 SASEGT. The J segment lost 2 bases and the V segment lost 6 bases, leaving 2 bases of the junction unmatched. This CDR3 has 14 amino acids. All patients relapsed after autologous stem cell transplantation, and brentuximab vedotin exposure varied. Comment on this clone: Its specificity is not known.

Data came from immunoSEQ multiplex PCR; TCRdb stores just in-frame clones and leaves some out. This table holds approximately 59,000 clones, about 91% found once. Whole-study results and caveats: Reported baseline diversity: healthy donors highest, relapsed/refractory patients lowest. The diversity seen at baseline in complete responders resembled that of newly diagnosed patients.

This TCR was recovered from a human donor with classical Hodgkin lymphoma. The chain joins TRBV6-1 to TRBJ1-3; 9 positions agree with TRBD1. The sample in question was peripheral blood mononuclear cells (PBMCs), obtained before the second cycle of nivolumab. Here the CDR3 DNA reads TGTGCCAGCAGCGGGACAGGGACTGGAAACACCATATATTTT. Protein product: CASSGTGTGNTIYF.